These 22 T cell receptor beta chains came from one sample sequenced in a study of shared clonotypes between healthy human individuals. Method: immunoSEQ multiplex PCR; TCRdb's copy keeps in-frame clones and lacks some. Of around 990,000 clones listed, 77% are singletons. Sequenced input: memory CD4+ T cells from PBMCs. Subset here: CD45RA-negative fraction. These receptors were collected from a man between 18 and 35 years old in good health. Some clones in this sample may be carry-over from other donors' samples.

This clone was recorded many times. CDR3 protein: CASSPDRVHGYTF. DNA of the CDR3: TGTGCCAGCAGCCCGGACAGGGTCCATGGCTACACCTTC. The chain couples TRBV28 to TRBJ1-2; TRBD1 aligns across 8 bases. Germline V gives CDR1 MDHEN, CDR2 SYDVKM. With V trimmed by 6 bases and J by 6 bases, 6 bases remained unmatched. CDR3 length: 13 residues.

This rearrangement joins TRBV10-3 to TRBJ1-4; TRBD1 agrees at 10 bases. Germline CDR1 is ENHRY and CDR2 is SYGVKD. The length of the CDR3 is 15 residues. Losses at the gene ends were 3 bases for V and 9 bases for J; bases not matched to a gene: 7. The CDR3: CAISEDPGQGKKLFF. CDR3 nucleotides: TGTGCCATCAGTGAAGATCCGGGACAGGGGAAAAAACTGTTTTTT.

There are many counts of this clone. The same CDR3 can be traced to other DNA sequences in this sample. The V gene is TRBV2, the J gene TRBJ2-1; 7 bases fit TRBD2. Germline-derived CDR1 and CDR2 are SNHLY and FYNNEI. The CDR3 contains 15 residues. V trimming: 6 bases; J trimming: 0 bases; junction bases outside the gene matches: 5. The CDR3 region is CASSRLANSYNEQFF. Written as DNA, the CDR3 is TGTGCCAGCAGCCGACTAGCAAACTCCTACAATGAGCAGTTCTTC.

This clone was seen only a few times. Since a much larger clone is just one base distant, this may be a read error. The same CDR3 can be traced to other DNA sequences in this sample. The V gene is TRBV11-3, the J gene TRBJ2-3; no firm D call. Germline lookup yields CDR1 SGHNT and CDR2 YENEEA. CDR3 size: 14 residues. V was shortened by 0 bases and J by 2 bases, with 6 bases between the two germline ends. Here the CDR3 DNA reads TGTGCCAGCAGCTTAGATGGCAACACAGATACGCAGTATTTT. Protein sequence: CASSLDGNTDTQYF.

There are a few counts of this clone. The rearrangement links TRBV28 to TRBJ1-2; weak D call: TRBD1 (5 bases). V was cut by 6 bases and J by 6 bases, with 14 bases left in between. This CDR3 contains 13 residues. CDR1 is MDHEN and CDR2 is SYDVKM in the germline V gene. The CDR3 loop reads CASSLPGSDGYTF. The CDR3 DNA is TGTGCCAGCAGCTTACCAGGGAGCGATGGCTACACCTTC.

The gene calls are TRBV5-1 and TRBJ1-4; tentative D call: TRBD1 (5 bases). The CDR3 spans 13 residues. V was clipped by 7 bases and J by 4 bases, with 11 bases between them. Germline CDR1 reads SGHRS; CDR2 reads YFSETQ. The CDR3 DNA sequence: TGCGCCAGCGGGGCAGTCCTTAATGAAAAACTGTTTTTT. It is translated as CASGAVLNEKLFF.

This clone was picked up a small number of times. The chain uses TRBV28 and TRBJ2-5, with D tentatively TRBD1 (5 bases). V was shortened by 1 base and J by 13 bases, with 10 bases between the two germline ends. CDR3 size: 11 residues. The V gene's germline CDR1 is MDHEN and CDR2 SYDVKM. CDR3 nucleotide sequence: TGTGCCAGCAGTTTATACGACAGTACGTACTTC. It is translated as CASSLYDSTYF.

The genes are TRBV11-3 and TRBJ2-5; possible D gene TRBD1, 7 bases. This CDR3 has 13 amino acids. Germline V gene sequence: CDR1 SGHNT, CDR2 YENEEA. With 1 base removed from V and 11 bases from J, the gap between germline ends came to 14 bases. The CDR3 spells CASSLVPGGQQYF. The CDR3, as DNA: TGTGCCAGCAGCTTAGTCCCAGGGGGGCAGCAGTACTTC.

The count of this clone is one. The genes are TRBV5-1 and TRBJ2-5; the D gene is possibly TRBD1 (6 bases). V lost 3 bases and J 5 bases, leaving 17 bases between the germline ends. Germline assignment: CDR1 SGHRS and CDR2 YFSETQ. The CDR3 consists of 15 residues. Here the CDR3 reads CASSSNRDGVETQYF. CDR3 DNA: TGCGCCAGCAGCTCGAACAGGGACGGCGTGGAGACCCAGTACTTC.

V gene TRBV7-8 combines with J gene TRBJ2-5, with D unclear. The better agreement between TRBJ2-7 and the DNA end casts doubt on the J call. The germline V gene has CDR1 SGHVS and CDR2 FQNEAQ. The CDR3 is 14 residues long. Written as DNA, the CDR3 is TGTGCCAGCAGCTTAGCGCGGACGGGCTACGAGCAGTACTTC. It is translated as CASSLARTGYEQYF.

For this clone: One base separates it from a far larger clone, so it is likely a read error. The chain couples TRBV2 to TRBJ1-5; D is perhaps TRBD1 (5 bases). The CDR3 has 14 residues. CDR1 and CDR2 (germline): SNHLY, FYNNEI. The CDR3 DNA reads as TGTACCAGCAGCCCGGGGGGGGAGGCTCAGCCCCAGCATTTT. Translation: CTSSPGGEAQPQHF.

The gene calls are TRBV9 and TRBJ2-3; D not resolved. CDR1 is SGDLS, CDR2 YYNGEE, per germline. V lost 3 bases to trimming and J lost 9 bases, with 14 bases between them. This CDR3 region has 13 residues. Written as DNA, the CDR3 is TGTGCCAGCAGCGCCGATGGTAGAACGACGCAGTATTTT. Its translation is CASSADGRTTQYF.

The chain carries TRBV10-3 and TRBJ2-1, with D possibly being TRBD2 (5 bases). The CDR3 has 13 amino acids. Trimming shortened V by 3 bases and J by 9 bases, and 12 bases separated the two germline ends. The V gene's germline CDR1 is ENHRY and CDR2 SYGVKD. CDR3 amino acids: CAISDQRNTEQFF. The CDR3 region has the DNA TGTGCCATCAGTGACCAGCGGAACACTGAGCAGTTCTTC.

V and J are TRBV28 and TRBJ2-3; weak D call: TRBD2 (7 bases). Trimming shortened V by 6 bases and J by 1 base, and 11 bases separated the two germline ends. The length of the CDR3 is 14 residues. From germline, CDR1 is MDHEN and CDR2 SYDVKM. The CDR3 sequence is CASSPGGRTDTQYF. In DNA form, the CDR3 reads TGTGCCAGCAGCCCCGGGGGGCGCACAGATACGCAGTATTTT.

The rearrangement links TRBV25-1 to TRBJ2-7, with TRBD1 matching over 7 bases. Trimming cost V 4 bases and J 2 bases; bases outside gene matches: 5. Germline values: CDR1 MGHDK, CDR2 SYGVNS. The CDR3 is 14 amino acids. In DNA, the CDR3 is TGTGCCAGCAGTGCCCCGGGACAGACCTACGAGCAGTACTTC. Residues: CASSAPGQTYEQYF.

The chain employs TRBV7-2 and TRBJ2-2; TRBD2 matches at 14 bases. The V gene end was trimmed by 5 bases and the J gene end by 8 bases; junction bases not matched to a gene: 7. Germline CDR1 SGHTA, CDR2 FQGNSA. The CDR3 has 16 residues. In DNA form, the CDR3 reads TGTGCCAGCAGCCCGCGACTAGCGGGAGGGCGGGGGGAGCTGTTTTTT. Translation: CASSPRLAGGRGELFF. The full variable domain, in which reference TRBV7-2 and TRBJ2-2 provide the parts outside the CDR3, is GAGVSQSPSNKVTEKGKDVELRCDPISGHTALYWYRQSLGQGLEFLIYFQGNSAPDKSGLPSDRFSAERTGGSVSTLTIQRTQQEDSAVYLCASSPRLAGGRGELFFGEGSRLTVL.

The V call is TRBV6-5, the J call TRBJ1-5, with D perhaps matching TRBD1 (6 bases). Germline-derived CDR1 and CDR2 are MNHEY and SVGAGI. The CDR3 loop spans 15 amino acids. Trimming removed 8 bases from V and 0 bases from J, with 14 bases in between. CDR3 sequence (DNA): TGTGCCAGCGGATACCCGGGGGCTAGCAATCAGCCCCAGCATTTT. Its protein product is CASGYPGASNQPQHF.

This chain connects TRBV30 to TRBJ1-5, with D perhaps TRBD1 (5 bases). The CDR3 length is 12 residues. CDR1 GTSNPN and CDR2 SVGIG come from the germline V gene (reference sequence). V dropped 2 bases and J dropped 12 bases, with 14 bases sitting between them. In DNA, the CDR3 is TGTGCCTGGAGTTCCCGCGGGGGGTTCCAGCATTTT. Its translation: CAWSSRGGFQHF.

This clone was seen just once. The chain uses TRBV5-1 and TRBJ2-7; tentatively, D is TRBD1 (6 bases). The CDR3 runs 14 residues. Trimming removed 5 bases from V and 3 bases from J, with 15 bases in between. The V gene's germline CDR1 is SGHRS and CDR2 YFSETQ. The CDR3 sequence: CASRKLEGGYEQYF. CDR3 nucleotides: TGCGCCAGCAGAAAGTTAGAAGGGGGCTACGAGCAGTACTTC.

The chain uses TRBV5-4 and TRBJ2-3; D remains ambiguous. This CDR3 comprises 13 residues. V lost 4 bases, J lost 3 bases, and 9 bases lay in between. The V gene's germline CDR1 is SGHNT and CDR2 YYREEE (reference sequence). The CDR3 DNA follows: TGTGCCAGCAGCCCAGACTGGACAGATACGCAGTATTTT. Its protein product is CASSPDWTDTQYF.

V is TRBV9 and J is TRBJ2-1, with unresolved D. The germline CDR1 and CDR2 sequences are SGDLS and YYNGEE. The CDR3 is made up of 12 amino acids. With 4 bases removed from V and 5 bases from J, the gap between germline ends came to 7 bases. CDR3 coding DNA: TGTGCCAGCAGCCCCTCGGACAATGAGCAGTTCTTC. Its protein product is CASSPSDNEQFF.

In this sample, this clone turned up a few times. The same CDR3 arises from other DNA sequences in this sample as well. This sequence joins TRBV9 and TRBJ1-1; D is ambiguous. The ends were cut back, 0 bases at V and 0 bases at J, with 6 bases in the middle. CDR1 is SGDLS and CDR2 is YYNGEE in the germline V gene. This CDR3 contains 14 residues. This chain's CDR3 is CASSVGGVNTEAFF. CDR3 in DNA: TGTGCCAGCAGCGTAGGTGGAGTGAACACTGAAGCTTTCTTT.